A selection of T cell receptor beta chains follows, all from one sample in a study of identical twins. MiXCR was run by TCRdb on the 5' RACE reads, yielding one entry per CDR3 protein. The sample has around 240,000 distinct CDR3 sequences, roughly 10% seen once. The sequencing sample was made of memory T cells sorted from blood. These receptors were obtained from a middle-aged man in good health. The conserved cysteine and the conserved F or W are not part of the CDR3 here.

v_call: TRBV7-2
cdr3_length: 14
cdr3_aa: ASSERPGPTNEKLF

v_call: TRBV20-1
cdr3_length: 12
cdr3_aa: SARLAGGSETQY

v_call: TRBV29-1
cdr3_length: 14
cdr3_aa: SVEGVLGQQLETQY

v_call: TRBV6-1
cdr3_length: 11
cdr3_aa: ASQGRLNTEAF

v_call: TRBV20-1
cdr3_length: 15
cdr3_aa: SARDLVGQGRAGTQY

v_call: TRBV20-1
cdr3_length: 11
cdr3_aa: SARGTGGASYT

v_call: TRBV3-1
cdr3_length: 13
cdr3_aa: ASSPPGTGGTEAF

v_call: TRBV28
cdr3_length: 12
cdr3_aa: ASRGSSINSPLH

v_call: TRBV7-2
cdr3_length: 12
cdr3_aa: ASSTGQRNTEAF

v_call: TRBV5-6
cdr3_length: 17
cdr3_aa: ASSSTQGEDFVHNEKLF

v_call: TRBV20-1
cdr3_length: 11
cdr3_aa: SVIRTGLYEQY

v_call: TRBV6-2/TRBV6-3
cdr3_length: 12
cdr3_aa: ASRRTRGTDTQY

v_call: TRBV20-1
cdr3_length: 10
cdr3_aa: SASRFPGELF

v_call: TRBV2
cdr3_length: 11
cdr3_aa: ASKTGGTDTQY

v_call: TRBV20-1
cdr3_length: 13
cdr3_aa: SASAGGGSNQPQH

v_call: TRBV4-2
cdr3_length: 13
cdr3_aa: ASSQDRQGNSPLH

v_call: TRBV27
cdr3_length: 11
cdr3_aa: ASTPAGTKTQY

v_call: TRBV7-2
cdr3_length: 10
cdr3_aa: ASSLYVNEQF

v_call: TRBV29-1
cdr3_length: 11
cdr3_aa: SATKERGAEAF

v_call: TRBV20-1
cdr3_length: 13
cdr3_aa: SATTRGRPYNEQF

v_call: TRBV11-2
cdr3_length: 9
cdr3_aa: ASSSSVTQY

v_call: TRBV20-1
cdr3_length: 14
cdr3_aa: STHKGEGRNTGELF

v_call: TRBV12-3/TRBV12-4
cdr3_length: 10
cdr3_aa: ASSFGGYEQY

v_call: TRBV24-1
cdr3_length: 11
cdr3_aa: ATTSGSAGELF

v_call: TRBV30
cdr3_length: 12
cdr3_aa: AWTGRVRGTEAF

v_call: TRBV20-1
cdr3_length: 13
cdr3_aa: SARDPGRLNTEAF

v_call: TRBV5-1
cdr3_length: 14
cdr3_aa: ASSLEGRGDSETQY

v_call: TRBV5-1
cdr3_length: 14
cdr3_aa: ASSLGGQGSTDTQY

v_call: TRBV4-2
cdr3_length: 18
cdr3_aa: ASSQALTSGANSGANVLT

v_call: TRBV20-1
cdr3_length: 13
cdr3_aa: SAREMGQGVYGYT

v_call: TRBV27
cdr3_length: 14
cdr3_aa: ASSFNIGHVNTEAF

v_call: TRBV7-9
cdr3_length: 13
cdr3_aa: ASRPGLAGNYEQY

v_call: TRBV12-3/TRBV12-4
cdr3_length: 11
cdr3_aa: ASSFGGADTQY

v_call: TRBV2
cdr3_length: 12
cdr3_aa: ASSDPGQGAYLF

v_call: TRBV4-1
cdr3_length: 13
cdr3_aa: ASSQGRVMNTEAF

v_call: TRBV27
cdr3_length: 13
cdr3_aa: ASSPGLADYNEQF

v_call: TRBV5-5
cdr3_length: 16
cdr3_aa: ASVLRWASGRVADTQY

v_call: TRBV5-1
cdr3_length: 11
cdr3_aa: ASSLIQGFEQY

v_call: TRBV12-3/TRBV12-4
cdr3_length: 13
cdr3_aa: ASSLGGYLVGEQF

v_call: TRBV20-1
cdr3_length: 11
cdr3_aa: SARGTGIPEAF

v_call: TRBV4-2
cdr3_length: 11
cdr3_aa: ASSQEIRDTQY

v_call: TRBV19
cdr3_length: 10
cdr3_aa: ASSGGLATAF